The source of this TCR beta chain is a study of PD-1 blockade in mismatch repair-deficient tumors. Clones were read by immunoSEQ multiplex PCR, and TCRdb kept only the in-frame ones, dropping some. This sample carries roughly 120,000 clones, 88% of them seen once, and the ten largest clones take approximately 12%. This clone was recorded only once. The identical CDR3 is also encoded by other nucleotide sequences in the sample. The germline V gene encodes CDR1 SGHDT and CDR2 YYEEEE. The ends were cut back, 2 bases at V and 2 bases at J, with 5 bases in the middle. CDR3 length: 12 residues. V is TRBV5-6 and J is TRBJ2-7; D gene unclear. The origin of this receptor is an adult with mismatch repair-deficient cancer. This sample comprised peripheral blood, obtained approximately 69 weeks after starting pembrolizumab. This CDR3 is CASSFGAYEQYF. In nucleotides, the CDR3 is TGTGCCAGCAGCTTTGGAGCCTACGAGCAGTACTTC. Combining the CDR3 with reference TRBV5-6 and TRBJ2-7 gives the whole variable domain DAGVTQSPTHLIKTRGQQVTLRCSPKSGHDTVSWYQQALGQGPQFIFQYYEEEERQRGNFPDRFSGHQFPNYSSELNVNALLLGDSALYLCASSFGAYEQYFGPGTRLTVT.